These 12 T cell receptor beta chains share one sample of origin, sequenced in a study of control samples from healthy donors and cancer patients. Sequencing used immunoSEQ multiplex PCR; TCRdb keeps in-frame clones, though not all of them. The sample contains about 140,000 clones, less than 90% of which appear only once. The sequencing input was blood. These receptors all come from a woman aged 30 to 39 in good health.

The V and J genes are TRBV19 and TRBJ1-2, with 8 positions matching TRBD1. Looked up from germline, CDR1 is LNHDA and CDR2 is SQIVND (reference sequence). V lost 5 bases to trimming and J lost 8 bases; unmatched junction nucleotides: 10. The CDR3 covers 14 residues. CDR3 DNA: TGTGCCAGTAGTCCCCTCGACAGGGGTCTAGGCTACACCTTC. Translation: CASSPLDRGLGYTF.

This chain links TRBV19 with TRBJ2-1, with TRBD2 matching 8 bases. The germline V gene has CDR1 LNHDA and CDR2 SQIVND (reference sequence). V trimming: 2 bases; J trimming: 3 bases; junction bases outside the gene matches: 9. The CDR3 consists of 17 residues. CDR3: CASSIRGLAGGYNEQFF. For the CDR3, the DNA is TGTGCCAGTAGTATACGAGGCCTAGCGGGTGGCTACAATGAGCAGTTCTTC.

The rearrangement links TRBV18 to TRBJ1-6; TRBD1 might be the D (5 bases). The length of the CDR3 is 12 residues. V lost 5 bases and J 7 bases, leaving 6 bases between the germline ends. Germline V gene data show CDR1 as KGHSH and CDR2 as LQKENI. CDR3: CASSRTNSPLHF. The CDR3 DNA is TGTGCCAGCTCAAGGACAAATTCACCCCTCCACTTT.

The chain joins TRBV6-4 to TRBJ2-3, with D maybe TRBD2 (5 bases). V dropped 7 bases and J dropped 0 bases, with 14 bases sitting between them. CDR1 and CDR2 (germline): MRHNA, SNTAGT. This CDR3 region has 15 residues. The CDR3 here is CASTEGPSSTDTQYF. In nucleotides, the CDR3 is TGTGCCAGCACCGAGGGTCCCTCTAGCACAGATACGCAGTATTTT.

The chain couples TRBV29-1 to TRBJ2-2; 7 bases are shared with TRBD1. CDR3 length: 14 amino acids. After removal of 7 bases from V and 4 bases from J, the junction contained 9 bases not matched to a gene. From germline, CDR1 is SQVTM and CDR2 ANQGSEA. The CDR3, as DNA: TGCAGCGGACGACAGGGACGAGGCACCGGGGAGCTGTTTTTT. Its protein product is CSGRQGRGTGELFF.

The V gene is TRBV6-5, the J gene TRBJ2-2; D is uncertain. With 6 bases removed from V and 6 bases from J, the gap between germline ends came to 8 bases. Germline V gene sequence: CDR1 MNHEY, CDR2 SVGAGI. The CDR3 extends over 12 amino acids. The CDR3 DNA follows: TGTGCCAGCAGGGCCGGTCCCGGGGAGCTGTTTTTT. Protein: CASRAGPGELFF.

The CDR3 sequence is CASSFGPVLPTGEQYF. CDR3 in DNA: TGTGCCAGCAGCTTTGGGCCAGTGCTACCCACAGGCGAGCAGTACTTC. The genes are TRBV5-6 and TRBJ2-7; TRBD1 is a possible D gene (5 bases). V was trimmed by 2 bases and J by 6 bases, leaving 21 bases between them. Germline V CDR1 and CDR2: SGHDT, YYEEEE. The CDR3 is made up of 16 amino acids.

J is TRBJ2-5 and V is TRBV20-1, with 9 bases fitting TRBD2. CDR1 and CDR2 (germline): DFQATT, SNEGSKA (reference sequence). With V trimmed by 3 bases and J by 5 bases, 7 bases remained unmatched. This CDR3 contains 14 residues. The CDR3 bases are TGCAGTGCTAGTCCCCTAGCGGGACCTGAGACCCAGTACTTC. Amino acids: CSASPLAGPETQYF.

V and J are TRBV6-5 and TRBJ1-5; D not resolved. In germline, CDR1 is MNHEY, CDR2 SVGAGI. The length of the CDR3 is 13 residues. Trimming took 6 bases from V and 4 from J, leaving 10 bases between them. CDR3 DNA: TGTGCCAGCAGACCCGGGGTAAATCAGCCCCAGCATTTT. This codes for CASRPGVNQPQHF.

The rearrangement links TRBV6-1 to TRBJ1-2, with TRBD1 as a possible D gene (6 bases). Trimming removed 0 bases at V and 7 bases at J, with 18 bases between. The CDR3 consists of 16 residues. Looked up from germline, CDR1 is MNHNS and CDR2 is SASEGT. CDR3 region: CASSEAVRGARGGYTF. CDR3 coding DNA: TGTGCCAGCAGTGAAGCAGTGAGGGGGGCTCGTGGTGGCTACACCTTC.

The chain couples TRBV19 to TRBJ1-5; maybe TRBD1 (5 bases). Trimming took off 6 bases at V and 6 bases at J, with 15 bases between the two ends. This CDR3 has 14 residues. CDR1 and CDR2 (germline): LNHDA, SQIVND (reference sequence). CDR3 protein: CASSLQGLGQPQHF. The CDR3, as DNA: TGTGCCAGTAGCCTGCAGGGTTTGGGTCAGCCCCAGCATTTT. The whole variable domain, filled in from reference TRBV19 and TRBJ1-5, reads DGGITQSPKYLFRKEGQNVTLSCEQNLNHDAMYWYRQDPGQGLRLIYYSQIVNDFQKGDIAEGYSVSREKKESFPLTVTSAQKNPTAFYLCASSLQGLGQPQHFGDGTRLSIL.

The CDR3, as DNA: TGTGCTAGTGGTTTGGGGAGCAAAGGACAGAGAAACACCGGGGAGCTGTTTTTT. Protein: CASGLGSKGQRNTGELFF. This chain uses TRBV12-5 with TRBJ2-2; D is possibly TRBD1 (6 bases). The CDR3 consists of 18 residues. V gave up 1 base and J gave up 2 bases, with 17 bases separating them. CDR1 and CDR2 (germline): LGHNT, FRNRAP.